The 6 T cell receptor beta chains below come from one sample, sequenced in a study of shared clonotypes between healthy human individuals. Generated by immunoSEQ multiplex PCR, the TCRdb table keeps only in-frame clones and is missing some. The data show roughly 2.2 million clones, under 95% seen once. The sample was naive CD4+ T cells from PBMCs. The subset here: CD45RA+ positively selected. The receptor source for this set is a young man in good health. Some clones in this sample may be carry-over from other donors' samples.

CDR3 region: CASRRSTRILDIQYF. CDR3 bases: TGTGCCAGCAGACGGTCGACTAGAATTTTAGACATTCAGTACTTC. This chain uses TRBV2 with TRBJ2-4, with a possible D match to TRBD2 (6 bases). Trimming removed 6 bases at V and 8 bases at J, with 20 bases between. The V gene's germline CDR1 is SNHLY and CDR2 FYNNEI. The CDR3 length is 15 residues.

This chain connects TRBV18 to TRBJ2-3; 8 nucleotides agree with TRBD2. The germline V gene has CDR1 KGHSH and CDR2 LQKENI. CDR3 size: 15 residues. With V trimmed by 4 bases and J by 2 bases, 5 bases remained unmatched. This chain's CDR3 is CASSQLAANTDTQYF. The CDR3 DNA follows: TGTGCCAGCTCACAACTAGCGGCTAACACAGATACGCAGTATTTT.

The rearrangement uses TRBV19 and TRBJ2-1; 10 positions agree with TRBD2. With 6 bases clipped from V and 7 bases from J, the junction kept 6 bases outside the gene matches. The germline gives CDR1 LNHDA, CDR2 SQIVND (reference sequence). The CDR3 spans 14 residues. CDR3 protein: CASRRGLAVNEQFF. CDR3 in DNA: TGTGCCAGTAGGAGAGGACTAGCGGTAAATGAGCAGTTCTTC. The entire variable domain, with the rest obtained from reference TRBV19 and TRBJ2-1, is as follows: DGGITQSPKYLFRKEGQNVTLSCEQNLNHDAMYWYRQDPGQGLRLIYYSQIVNDFQKGDIAEGYSVSREKKESFPLTVTSAQKNPTAFYLCASRRGLAVNEQFFGPGTRLTVL.

The CDR3 loop reads CASSPPTVDEQFF. The CDR3 DNA reads TGTGCCAGCTCACCACCGACAGTCGATGAGCAGTTCTTC. V gene TRBV18 combines with J gene TRBJ2-1; D is perhaps TRBD1 (5 bases). V lost 0 bases and J 8 bases, leaving 8 bases between the germline ends. CDR3 length equals 13 residues. Germline V gene sequence: CDR1 KGHSH, CDR2 LQKENI.

This rearrangement joins TRBV5-1 to TRBJ1-3, with a tentative D call TRBD1 (5 bases). This CDR3 contains 15 residues. Trimming shortened V by 4 bases and J by 4 bases, and 15 bases separated the two germline ends. Germline loops: CDR1 SGHRS, CDR2 YFSETQ. The CDR3 nucleotides read TGCGCCAGCAGCCAAACTCAGGGTTCCGGAAACACCATATATTTT. Amino acid sequence: CASSQTQGSGNTIYF.

The chain links TRBV11-3 to TRBJ2-7; 8 bases agree with TRBD1. The CDR3 consists of 15 residues. In germline, CDR1 is SGHNT, CDR2 YENEEA. The J segment lost 3 bases and the V segment lost 2 bases, leaving 6 bases of the junction unmatched. For the CDR3, the DNA is TGTGCCAGCAGCTTAAGTACAGGGGGTATCTACGAGCAGTACTTC. Its protein product is CASSLSTGGIYEQYF.